This TCR beta chain was identified during a study of blood T cell repertoires in COVID-19. Assignments of participants to cohorts depended upon their own reported clinical history. In the source study's methods: Using reference gene primer amplification, nucleated cell counts were estimated. Clones were read by immunoSEQ multiplex PCR, and TCRdb kept only the in-frame ones, dropping some. V and J calls plus clone size are reproduced from that table; the DNA served to infer D and trimming. The sample consists of 250,000 to 300,000 clones, around nine tenths of them appearing once. The CDR3 is 16 amino acids. After removal of 2 bases from V and 0 bases from J, the junction contained 9 bases not matched to a gene. CDR1 and CDR2 (germline): SQVTM, ANQGSEA.

This sequence joins TRBV29-1 and TRBJ1-1; 7 positions match TRBD1. The receptor's source is a woman aged 30 to 39 who had recovered from COVID-19. Sequencing was carried out using PBMCs or T cells enriched from blood (not recorded which). The CDR3: CSVEQQGVLMNTEAFF. CDR3 sequence (DNA): TGCAGCGTTGAACAGCAGGGGGTACTCATGAACACTGAAGCTTTCTTT.